This T cell receptor beta chain is drawn from a study of T-cell reconstitution after alpha-beta-depleted transplantation in children. Findings and caveats of the study: A year post-transplant, T-cell counts and diversity derived mostly from newly produced T cells.

A library of TCRbeta sequences, prepared with unique molecular identifiers, was generated. MiXCR, applied by TCRdb to the PCR reads, yields one record per CDR3 protein. Of hundreds of thousands of distinct CDR3 sequences in the sample, about 17% were seen once. A remark on this clonotype: As yet, its antigen is unknown.

V shed 0 bases and J shed 7 bases, with 19 bases lying between them. This CDR3 has 17 amino acids. The V gene's germline CDR1 is SGHAT and CDR2 FQNNGV. The TCR was taken from a boy under three years old who had a stem cell transplant for Wiskott-Aldrich syndrome, so the T cells may come from the graft donor. This rearrangement joins TRBV11-2 to TRBJ2-1, with D hard to call. The specimen comprised PBMCs, mostly from graft donor cells, sampled 360 days after TCRalphabeta/CD19-depleted stem cell transplant. The CDR3 nucleotides are TGTGCCAGCAGCTTAGATGGTCCAGGTCATTCCTCTAATGAGCAGTTCTTC. It codes for CASSLDGPGHSSNEQFF.